The 14 T cell receptor beta chains listed next were all sequenced from one sample in a study of cytomegalovirus exposure and HLA in healthy donors. The PCR was carried out with 60 Vbeta primers and 13 Jbeta primers. The assay was immunoSEQ multiplex PCR, and TCRdb's table has in-frame clones only and misses some. The table shows about 98,000 clones, with about 69% occurring only once. The sequencing input was PBMCs. The receptors come from a human donor in good health.

This sequence joins TRBV7-3 and TRBJ2-1; the match to TRBD1 covers 7 bases. Germline loops: CDR1 SGHTA, CDR2 FQGTGA. This CDR3 has 15 residues. V was pared by 2 bases and J by 4 bases, with 5 bases of the junction left unmatched. DNA of the CDR3: TGTGCCAGCAGCTTATTGGCAGGGGGATACAATGAGCAGTTCTTC. Translation: CASSLLAGGYNEQFF.

The chain joins TRBV14 to TRBJ1-2; D not certain. CDR3 size: 13 residues. The V gene lost 2 bases and the J gene lost 4 bases, with 8 bases spanning the gap. The V gene's germline CDR1 is SGHDN and CDR2 FVKESK. CDR3: CASSQLNSYGYTF. Written as DNA, the CDR3 is TGTGCCAGCAGCCAATTGAACAGCTATGGCTACACCTTC.

The chain couples TRBV4-1 to TRBJ2-3; D possibly corresponds to TRBD1 (8 bases). CDR1 and CDR2 from the germline V gene are MGHRA and YSYEKL. This CDR3 has 21 amino acids. Trimming cost V 1 base and J 7 bases, with 33 bases left between them. The CDR3 here is CASSQVTQGAQRGRAGNTQYF. Written as DNA, the CDR3 is TGCGCCAGCAGCCAAGTAACCCAGGGGGCTCAGAGAGGGAGGGCCGGAAATACGCAGTATTTT.

This clone was seen only a few times. This sequence joins TRBV28 and TRBJ2-1; 8 positions match TRBD1. The CDR3 sequence is 15 residues long. V shed 8 bases and J 5 bases; nucleotides not matched to a gene: 11. Germline V gives CDR1 MDHEN, CDR2 SYDVKM. CDR3 region: CASLSQGAGDNEQFF. The DNA for the CDR3 is TGTGCCAGCCTTTCCCAGGGGGCAGGGGACAATGAGCAGTTCTTC.

V gene TRBV6-6 combines with J gene TRBJ2-7; perhaps TRBD2 as D (5 bases). V lost 0 bases to trimming and J lost 3 bases, with 12 bases between them. Looked up from germline, CDR1 is MNHNY and CDR2 is SVGAGI (reference sequence). This CDR3 is 15 amino acids long. The CDR3: CASSYSGASDYEQYF. The CDR3 DNA is TGTGCCAGCAGTTACTCGGGAGCATCTGACTACGAGCAGTACTTC.

This clone was counted only a few times. The chain couples TRBV6-1 to TRBJ1-1, with D maybe TRBD1 (5 bases). The CDR3 sequence is 15 residues long. Germline V gene lookup returns CDR1 MNHNS and CDR2 SASEGT. V lost 6 bases, J lost 1 base, and 15 bases lay in between. CDR3 DNA: TGTGCCAGCAGGTGGCGGGAGGGGAAGAACACTGAAGCTTTCTTT. Protein: CASRWREGKNTEAFF.

The rearrangement links TRBV14 to TRBJ2-1; D perhaps matches TRBD2 (5 bases). Germline-derived CDR1 and CDR2 are SGHDN and FVKESK. This CDR3 region has 13 residues. The V end lost 2 bases, the J end lost 9 bases, and 11 bases lay between the germline ends. CDR3 amino acids: CASSQWKGSEQFF. In DNA, the CDR3 is TGTGCCAGCAGCCAATGGAAAGGGAGTGAGCAGTTCTTC.

This clone showed up just once. The chain uses TRBV28 and TRBJ2-3; D might be TRBD1 (5 bases). Germline loops: CDR1 MDHEN, CDR2 SYDVKM. The CDR3 sequence is 15 residues long. V was pared by 5 bases and J by 0 bases, with 12 bases between. The DNA of the CDR3 is TGTGCCAGCAGTCAACAGGTTCCAAGCACAGATACGCAGTATTTT. It codes for CASSQQVPSTDTQYF. Using reference TRBV28 and TRBJ2-3 for the parts outside the CDR3, the full variable domain is DVKVTQSSRYLVKRTGEKVFLECVQDMDHENMFWYRQDPGLGLRLIYFSYDVKMKEKGDIPEGYSVSREKKERFSLILESASTNQTSMYLCASSQQVPSTDTQYFGPGTRLTVL.

The chain combines TRBV19 with TRBJ2-1; 11 bases line up with TRBD2. Unmatched junction bases numbered 6, after V lost 5 bases and J lost 6 bases. Germline V gene data show CDR1 as LNHDA and CDR2 as SQIVND (reference sequence). This CDR3 has 15 residues. This chain's CDR3 is CASSPTSGRANEQFF. The DNA for the CDR3 is TGTGCCAGTAGTCCAACTAGCGGGAGAGCCAATGAGCAGTTCTTC.

The chain is built from TRBV5-1 and TRBJ1-1, with 9 nucleotides matching TRBD1. Germline V gives CDR1 SGHRS, CDR2 YFSETQ. The CDR3 spans 13 residues. Germline trimming cut 5 bases from V and 3 bases from J; bases unmatched to any gene: 2. The CDR3 loop is CASRRTGDTEAFF. The CDR3 bases are TGCGCCAGCAGACGGACAGGGGACACTGAAGCTTTCTTT.

Details on this clone: Other DNA sequences of this sample code for an identical CDR3. V usage is TRBV14 and J usage is TRBJ1-2; the D is unclear. V was cut by 3 bases and J by 4 bases, with 9 bases left in between. This CDR3 has 13 residues. Germline V CDR1 and CDR2: SGHDN, FVKESK. This CDR3 reads CASSQRGLYGYTF. CDR3 coding DNA: TGTGCCAGCAGCCAGAGAGGACTCTATGGCTACACCTTC. The complete variable domain, with remaining parts taken from reference TRBV14 and TRBJ1-2, reads EAGVTQFPSHSVIEKGQTVTLRCDPISGHDNLYWYRRVMGKEIKFLLHFVKESKQDESGMPNNRFLAERTGGTYSTLKVQPAELEDSGVYFCASSQRGLYGYTFGSGTRLTVV.

This clone appeared once. The chain recombines TRBV11-2 with TRBJ2-7; D is uncertain. CDR1 SGHAT and CDR2 FQNNGV come from the germline V gene. V dropped 3 bases and J dropped 3 bases, with 12 bases sitting between them. The CDR3 spans 14 residues. In DNA form, the CDR3 reads TGTGCCAGCAGCTTTGGCGCTGGCGGCTACGAGCAGTACTTC. Amino acid sequence: CASSFGAGGYEQYF.

The chain carries TRBV23-1 and TRBJ2-3; D is ambiguous. TRBV23-1 is identified as an open reading frame with a role that is uncertain. Trimming shortened V by 6 bases and J by 2 bases, and 9 bases separated the two germline ends. The CDR3 is 13 residues long. In DNA form, the CDR3 reads TGCGCCAGCAGCCCACACCTCACAGATACGCAGTATTTT. Its translation: CASSPHLTDTQYF.

The sample holds a few counts of this clone. This chain connects TRBV5-4 to TRBJ2-3, with D possibly matching TRBD2 (5 bases). The CDR3 extends over 16 amino acids. Trimming took 1 base from V and 2 from J, leaving 14 bases between them. CDR1 is SGHNT, CDR2 YYREEE, per germline (reference sequence). The DNA of the CDR3 is TGTGCCAGCAGCTTGTTAGTTGCCGGGGACACAGATACGCAGTATTTT. It yields the protein CASSLLVAGDTDTQYF.